The entry below describes one TCR beta chain. It has no known antigen specificity. Base qualities are not recorded, but no much larger clone differs from it by a single base. The data derive from a study of T cell changes during pregnancy in multiple sclerosis (dated by TCRdb to the late 2010s). Turning to the overall study: Changes in the T cell repertoire over the course of pregnancy were examined in this study in women with multiple sclerosis.

V lost 2 bases and J lost 0 bases, and the count of bases not matched to a germline gene is 2. Including the terminal cysteine and phenylalanine, the CDR3 comprises 15 residues. The only DNA kept is the CDR3, 45 bases in frame from the first base. The germline V gene encodes CDR1 SGHTA and CDR2 FQGNSA. The library relied on the immunoSEQ multiplex PCR assay. The table was pulled from immuneACCESS by TCRdb, which kept in-frame rearrangements only. Such tables lose some clones; where checked, under half of the loss comes from unresolved V genes, and the rest has no known cause. This sample is represented by approximately 73,000 clones; over 85% of them were singletons. Of the sample, roughly 0.21% falls within the top ten clones.

The sample here was CD4+ T cells from peripheral blood mononuclear cells, taken before pregnancy. This sequence originates from a female donor with multiple sclerosis, enrolled in a pregnancy study. The chain is assembled from TRBV7-2 and TRBJ2-7; 9 of the junction bases match TRBD1. For the CDR3, the sequence is CASSLRDRASYEQYF. The DNA is as follows: TGTGCCAGCAGCTTACGGGACAGGGCCTCCTACGAGCAGTACTTC.